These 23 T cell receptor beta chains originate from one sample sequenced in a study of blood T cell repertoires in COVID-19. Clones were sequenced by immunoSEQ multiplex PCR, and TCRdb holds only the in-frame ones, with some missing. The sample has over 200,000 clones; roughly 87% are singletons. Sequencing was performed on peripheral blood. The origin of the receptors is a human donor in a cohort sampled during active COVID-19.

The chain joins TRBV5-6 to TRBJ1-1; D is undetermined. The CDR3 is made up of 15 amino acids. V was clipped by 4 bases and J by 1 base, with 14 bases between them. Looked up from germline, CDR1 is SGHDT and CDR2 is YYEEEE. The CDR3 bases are TGTGCCAGCAGCCCTAGACCTTACCAGAACACTGAAGCTTTCTTT. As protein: CASSPRPYQNTEAFF. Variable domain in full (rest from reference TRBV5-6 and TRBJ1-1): DAGVTQSPTHLIKTRGQQVTLRCSPKSGHDTVSWYQQALGQGPQFIFQYYEEEERQRGNFPDRFSGHQFPNYSSELNVNALLLGDSALYLCASSPRPYQNTEAFFGQGTRLTVV.

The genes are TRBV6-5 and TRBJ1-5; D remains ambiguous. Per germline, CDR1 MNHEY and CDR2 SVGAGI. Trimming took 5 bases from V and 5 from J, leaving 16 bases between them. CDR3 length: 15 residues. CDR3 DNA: TGTGCCAGCAGTCGAAGGTGGACTGAGGATCAGCCCCAGCATTTT. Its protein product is CASSRRWTEDQPQHF.

The CDR3 loop is CASSPRGRDANIQYF. The CDR3 DNA is TGTGCCAGTAGTCCCAGGGGGCGCGATGCGAACATTCAGTACTTC. The chain employs TRBV19 and TRBJ2-4, with 8 bases fitting TRBD1. The CDR3 loop spans 15 amino acids. V trimming: 5 bases; J trimming: 7 bases; junction bases outside the gene matches: 10. Germline V gene sequence: CDR1 LNHDA, CDR2 SQIVND (reference sequence).

CDR3 bases: TGCGCCAGCAGCCAAGGACAGGCGGGCTACGAGCAGTACTTC. As protein: CASSQGQAGYEQYF. This chain links TRBV4-3 with TRBJ2-7, with D possibly matching TRBD1 (6 bases). Deletions cut 1 base from V and 3 bases from J, with 10 bases between. The CDR3 is made up of 14 amino acids. Germline loops: CDR1 LGHNA, CDR2 YSLEER.

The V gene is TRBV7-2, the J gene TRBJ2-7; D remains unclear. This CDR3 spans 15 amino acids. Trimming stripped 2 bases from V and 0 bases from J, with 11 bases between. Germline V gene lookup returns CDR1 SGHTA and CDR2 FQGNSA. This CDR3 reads CASSLNAGSSYEQYF. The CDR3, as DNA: TGTGCCAGCAGCTTAAATGCAGGTAGCTCCTACGAGCAGTACTTC.

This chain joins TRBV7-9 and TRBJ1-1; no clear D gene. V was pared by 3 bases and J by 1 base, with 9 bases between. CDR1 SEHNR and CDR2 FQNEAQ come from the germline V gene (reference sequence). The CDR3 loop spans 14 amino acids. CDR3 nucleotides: TGTGCCAGCAGCTTTTCCACCGGGAACACTGAAGCTTTCTTT. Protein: CASSFSTGNTEAFF.

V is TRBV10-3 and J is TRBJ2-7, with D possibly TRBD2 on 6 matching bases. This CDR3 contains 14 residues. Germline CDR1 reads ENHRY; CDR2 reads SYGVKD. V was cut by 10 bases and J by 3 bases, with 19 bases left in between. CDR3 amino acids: CATKGLAERYEQYF. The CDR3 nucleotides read TGTGCCACCAAGGGCTTAGCGGAGCGCTACGAGCAGTACTTC.

The CDR3 DNA reads TGCGCCAGCAGCCAGCTCCGGGACAGAAATTCACCCCTCCACTTT. As protein: CASSQLRDRNSPLHF. The chain is built from TRBV4-3 and TRBJ1-6; 7 bases are a match to TRBD1. Losses at the gene ends were 3 bases for V and 7 bases for J; bases not matched to a gene: 6. Looked up from germline, CDR1 is LGHNA and CDR2 is YSLEER. The CDR3 consists of 15 residues.

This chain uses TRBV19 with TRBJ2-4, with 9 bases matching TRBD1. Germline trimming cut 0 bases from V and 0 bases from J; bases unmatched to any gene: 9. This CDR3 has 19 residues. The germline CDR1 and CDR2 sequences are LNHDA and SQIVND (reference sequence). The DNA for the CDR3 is TGTGCCAGTAGTATAGATGCCGGGACAGGGCTTTTAGCCAAAAACATTCAGTACTTC. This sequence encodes CASSIDAGTGLLAKNIQYF.

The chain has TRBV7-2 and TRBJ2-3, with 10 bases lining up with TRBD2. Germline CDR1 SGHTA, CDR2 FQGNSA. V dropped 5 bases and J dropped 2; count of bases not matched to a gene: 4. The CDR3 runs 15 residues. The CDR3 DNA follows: TGTGCCAGCAGCGCCGGGACTAGCGCCACAGATACGCAGTATTTT. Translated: CASSAGTSATDTQYF.

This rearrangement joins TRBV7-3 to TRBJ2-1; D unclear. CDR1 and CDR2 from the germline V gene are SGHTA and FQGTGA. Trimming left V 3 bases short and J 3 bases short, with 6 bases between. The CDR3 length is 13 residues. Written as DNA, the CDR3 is TGTGCCAGCAGCTTTAACAGCTACAATGAGCAGTTCTTC. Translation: CASSFNSYNEQFF.

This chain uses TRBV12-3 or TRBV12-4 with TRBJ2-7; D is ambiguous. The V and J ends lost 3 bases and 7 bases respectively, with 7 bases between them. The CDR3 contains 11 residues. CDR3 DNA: TGTGCCAGCAGTTTGTGGAGTGAGCAGTACTTC. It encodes CASSLWSEQYF.

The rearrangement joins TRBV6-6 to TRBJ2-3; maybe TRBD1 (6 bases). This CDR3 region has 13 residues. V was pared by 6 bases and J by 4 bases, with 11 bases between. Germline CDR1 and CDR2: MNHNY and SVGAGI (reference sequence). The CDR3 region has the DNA TGTGCCAGCAGACAGGGCAGCGCAGATACGCAGTATTTT. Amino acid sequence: CASRQGSADTQYF.

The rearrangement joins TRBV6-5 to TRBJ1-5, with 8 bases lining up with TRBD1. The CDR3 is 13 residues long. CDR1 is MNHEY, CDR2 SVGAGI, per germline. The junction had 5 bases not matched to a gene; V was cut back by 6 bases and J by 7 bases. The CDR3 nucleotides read TGTGCCAGCAGCGGACAGGGCTACCAGCCCCAGCATTTT. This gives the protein CASSGQGYQPQHF.

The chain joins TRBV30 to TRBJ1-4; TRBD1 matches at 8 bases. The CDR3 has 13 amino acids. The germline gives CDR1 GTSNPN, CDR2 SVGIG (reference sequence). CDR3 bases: TGTGCATACTCACAGGGGGTGGGTGAAAAACTGTTTTTT. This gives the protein CAYSQGVGEKLFF.

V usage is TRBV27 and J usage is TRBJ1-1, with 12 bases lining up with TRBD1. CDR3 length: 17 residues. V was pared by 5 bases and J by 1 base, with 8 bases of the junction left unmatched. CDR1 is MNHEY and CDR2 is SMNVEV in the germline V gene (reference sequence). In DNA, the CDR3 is TGTGCCAGCAGTCTCCACCGGGACAGGGGGCGGAACACTGAAGCTTTCTTT. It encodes CASSLHRDRGRNTEAFF.

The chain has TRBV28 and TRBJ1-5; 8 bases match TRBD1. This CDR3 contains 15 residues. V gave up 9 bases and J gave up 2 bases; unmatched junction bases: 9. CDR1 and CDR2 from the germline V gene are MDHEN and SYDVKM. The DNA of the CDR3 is TGTGCCAGTTACAGGGGGAGCCAGGGCAATCAGCCCCAGCATTTT. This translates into CASYRGSQGNQPQHF.

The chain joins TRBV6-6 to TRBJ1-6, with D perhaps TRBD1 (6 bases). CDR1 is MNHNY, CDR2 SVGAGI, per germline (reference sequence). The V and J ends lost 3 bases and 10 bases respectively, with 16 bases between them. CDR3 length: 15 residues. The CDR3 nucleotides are TGTGCCAGCAGTTATTCCGGGGGGGCTGAATCACCCCTCCACTTT. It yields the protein CASSYSGGAESPLHF.

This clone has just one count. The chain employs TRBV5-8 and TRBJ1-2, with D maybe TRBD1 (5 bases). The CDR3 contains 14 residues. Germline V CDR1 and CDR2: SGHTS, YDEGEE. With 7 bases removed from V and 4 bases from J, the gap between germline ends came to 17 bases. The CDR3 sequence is CASANRLPSYGYTF. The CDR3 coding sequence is TGTGCCAGCGCTAACAGGCTACCATCCTATGGCTACACCTTC.

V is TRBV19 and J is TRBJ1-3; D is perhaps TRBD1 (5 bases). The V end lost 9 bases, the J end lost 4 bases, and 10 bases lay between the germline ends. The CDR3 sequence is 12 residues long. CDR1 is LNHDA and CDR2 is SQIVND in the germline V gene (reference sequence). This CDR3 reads CASGGAGNTIYF. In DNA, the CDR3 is TGTGCCAGCGGGGGAGCAGGAAACACCATATATTTT.

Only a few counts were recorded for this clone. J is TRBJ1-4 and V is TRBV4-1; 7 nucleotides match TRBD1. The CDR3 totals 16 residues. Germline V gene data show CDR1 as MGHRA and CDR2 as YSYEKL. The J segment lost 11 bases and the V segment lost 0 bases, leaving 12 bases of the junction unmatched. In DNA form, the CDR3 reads TGCGCCAGCAGCCAAGAAGCCCAGACAGGGAGTGGGAAACTGTTTTTT. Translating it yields CASSQEAQTGSGKLFF.

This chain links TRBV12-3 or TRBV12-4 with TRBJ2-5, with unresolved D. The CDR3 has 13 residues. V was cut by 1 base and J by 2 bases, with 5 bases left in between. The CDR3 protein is CASSLGDQETQYF. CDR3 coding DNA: TGTGCCAGCAGTTTAGGAGATCAAGAGACCCAGTACTTC.

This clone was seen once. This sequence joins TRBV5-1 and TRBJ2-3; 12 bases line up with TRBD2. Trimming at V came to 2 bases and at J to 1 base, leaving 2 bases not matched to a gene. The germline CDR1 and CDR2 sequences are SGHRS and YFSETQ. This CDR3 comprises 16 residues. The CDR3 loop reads CASSFWTSGGTDTQYF. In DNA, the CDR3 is TGCGCCAGCAGCTTCTGGACTAGCGGGGGCACAGATACGCAGTATTTT.